This TCR beta chain comes out of a study of CD8+ T cells in alopecia areata. Investigators isolated RNA and reverse transcribed it into cDNA to act as the sequencing template. This table comes from immunoSEQ multiplex PCR, and its TCRdb copy is limited to in-frame clones, with some not included. The profile covers 100,000 to 120,000 clones, with around three fifths appearing a single time and approximately 3.1% taken by the ten largest. Treatment described: oral pan-JAK inhibitor, 5-10 mg twice daily. The sequence was collected from a human donor with alopecia areata. This material consisted of CD4+ T cells sorted from blood, taken at week 24, from a patient treated with tofacitinib.

CDR3 nucleotides: TGTGCCAGCAGTTTATCCCGGGGGGAAGCTTTCTTT. Protein product: CASSLSRGEAFF. The chain combines TRBV27 with TRBJ1-1, with D perhaps matching TRBD1 (5 bases). In germline, CDR1 is MNHEY, CDR2 SMNVEV (reference sequence). The CDR3 covers 12 residues. The V end was cut by 0 bases, the J end by 8 bases, with 7 bases between.